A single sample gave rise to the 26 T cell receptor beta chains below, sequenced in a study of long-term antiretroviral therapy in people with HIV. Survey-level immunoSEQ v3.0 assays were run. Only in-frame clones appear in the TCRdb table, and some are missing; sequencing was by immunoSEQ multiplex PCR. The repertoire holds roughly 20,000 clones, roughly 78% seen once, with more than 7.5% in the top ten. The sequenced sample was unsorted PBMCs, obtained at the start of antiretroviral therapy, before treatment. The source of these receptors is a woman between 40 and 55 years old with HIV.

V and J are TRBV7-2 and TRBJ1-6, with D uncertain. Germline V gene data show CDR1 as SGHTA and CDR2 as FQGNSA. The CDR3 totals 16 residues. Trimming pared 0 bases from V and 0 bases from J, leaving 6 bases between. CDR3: CASSLALSSYNSPLHF. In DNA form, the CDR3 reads TGTGCCAGCAGCTTAGCTCTCAGCTCCTATAATTCACCCCTCCACTTT.

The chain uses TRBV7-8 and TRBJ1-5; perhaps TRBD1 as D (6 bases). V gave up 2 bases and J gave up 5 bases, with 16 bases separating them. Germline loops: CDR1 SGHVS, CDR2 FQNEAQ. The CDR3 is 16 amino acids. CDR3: CASSLMGGAKDQPQHF. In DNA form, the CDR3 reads TGTGCCAGCAGCTTAATGGGGGGGGCAAAGGATCAGCCCCAGCATTTT.

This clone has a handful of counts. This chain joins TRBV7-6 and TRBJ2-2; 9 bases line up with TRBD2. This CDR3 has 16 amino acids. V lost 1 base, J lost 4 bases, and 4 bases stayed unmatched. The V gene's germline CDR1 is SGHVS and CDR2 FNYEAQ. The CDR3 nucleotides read TGTGCCAGCAGCTTAGATGGCGGGGGGGCCACCGGGGAGCTGTTTTTT. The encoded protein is CASSLDGGGATGELFF.

CDR3 loop: CAWSDVNTQYF. DNA for the CDR3: TGTGCCTGGAGTGATGTGAATACGCAGTATTTT. The chain recombines TRBV30 with TRBJ2-3; unclear D gene. Germline V gene lookup returns CDR1 GTSNPN and CDR2 SVGIG (reference sequence). V dropped 1 base and J dropped 7 bases, with 6 bases sitting between them. The CDR3 runs to 11 residues.

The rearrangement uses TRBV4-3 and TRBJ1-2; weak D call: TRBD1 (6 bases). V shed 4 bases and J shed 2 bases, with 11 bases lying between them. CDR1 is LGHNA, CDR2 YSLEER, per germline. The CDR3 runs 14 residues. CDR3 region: CASSPGTGNYGYTF. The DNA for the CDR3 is TGCGCCAGCAGCCCTGGAACAGGGAACTATGGCTACACCTTC.

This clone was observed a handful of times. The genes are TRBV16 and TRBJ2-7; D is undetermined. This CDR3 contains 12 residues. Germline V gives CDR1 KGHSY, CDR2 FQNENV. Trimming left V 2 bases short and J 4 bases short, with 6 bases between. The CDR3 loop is CASSQARYEQYF. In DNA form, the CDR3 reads TGTGCCAGCAGCCAAGCTCGGTACGAGCAGTACTTC.

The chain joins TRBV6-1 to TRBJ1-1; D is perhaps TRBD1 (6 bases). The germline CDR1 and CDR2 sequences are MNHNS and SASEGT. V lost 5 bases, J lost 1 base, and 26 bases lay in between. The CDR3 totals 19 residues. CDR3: CASSQGGGGSQFSNTEAFF. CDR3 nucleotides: TGTGCCAGCAGTCAAGGGGGAGGTGGGTCCCAGTTTTCGAACACTGAAGCTTTCTTT.

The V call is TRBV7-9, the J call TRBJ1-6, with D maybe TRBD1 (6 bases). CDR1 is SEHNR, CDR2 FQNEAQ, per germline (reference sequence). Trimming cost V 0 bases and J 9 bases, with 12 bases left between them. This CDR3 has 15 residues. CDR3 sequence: CASSLAARGGSPLHF. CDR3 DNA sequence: TGTGCCAGCAGCTTAGCCGCCAGGGGCGGTTCACCCCTCCACTTT.

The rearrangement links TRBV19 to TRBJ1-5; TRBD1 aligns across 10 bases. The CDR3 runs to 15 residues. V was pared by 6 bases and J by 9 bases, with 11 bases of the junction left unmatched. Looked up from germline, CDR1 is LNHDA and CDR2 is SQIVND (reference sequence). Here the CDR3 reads CASSRQGAEEGPQHF. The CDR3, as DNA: TGTGCCAGTAGCCGACAGGGGGCGGAGGAAGGGCCCCAGCATTTT.

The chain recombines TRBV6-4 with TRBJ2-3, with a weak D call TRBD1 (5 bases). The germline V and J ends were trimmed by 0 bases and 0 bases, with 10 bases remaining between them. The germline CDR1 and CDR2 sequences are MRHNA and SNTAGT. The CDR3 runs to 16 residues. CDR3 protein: CASSDSQGTSTDTQYF. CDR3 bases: TGTGCCAGCAGTGACTCGCAGGGTACTAGCACAGATACGCAGTATTTT.

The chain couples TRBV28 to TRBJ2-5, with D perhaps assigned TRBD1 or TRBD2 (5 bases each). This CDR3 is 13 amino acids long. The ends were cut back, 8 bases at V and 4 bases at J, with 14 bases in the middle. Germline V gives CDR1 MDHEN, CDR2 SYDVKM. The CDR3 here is CASGPIGGETQYF. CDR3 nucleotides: TGTGCCAGCGGGCCAATTGGGGGAGAGACCCAGTACTTC.

The DNA of the CDR3 is TGTGCCATCAGTGAGGGGGGACTAGCGGGGGGGAGACAGACCCAGTACTTC. As protein: CAISEGGLAGGRQTQYF. The chain uses TRBV10-3 and TRBJ2-5, with 16 bases lining up with TRBD2. J lost 6 bases, V lost 2 bases, and 6 bases had no gene match. The CDR3 sequence is 17 residues long. CDR1 is ENHRY, CDR2 SYGVKD, per germline.

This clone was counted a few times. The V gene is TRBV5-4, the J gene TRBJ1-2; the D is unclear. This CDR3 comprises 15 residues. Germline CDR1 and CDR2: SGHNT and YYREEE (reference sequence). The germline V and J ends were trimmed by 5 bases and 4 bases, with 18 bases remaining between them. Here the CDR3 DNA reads TGTGCCAGCAGTTCATATACCGGGAACAGCTATGGCTACACCTTC. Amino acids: CASSSYTGNSYGYTF.

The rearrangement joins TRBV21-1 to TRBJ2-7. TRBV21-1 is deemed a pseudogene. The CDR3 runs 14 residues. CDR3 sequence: CASSVKGELREQYF. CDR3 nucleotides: TGTGCCAGCAGCGTCAAGGGCGAGCTAAGGGAGCAGTACTTC.

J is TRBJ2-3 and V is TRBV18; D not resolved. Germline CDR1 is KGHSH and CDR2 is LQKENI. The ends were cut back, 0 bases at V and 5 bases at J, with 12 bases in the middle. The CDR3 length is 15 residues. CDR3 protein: CASSPPARSLDTQYF. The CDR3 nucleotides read TGTGCCAGCTCACCACCAGCCAGAAGTCTAGATACGCAGTATTTT.

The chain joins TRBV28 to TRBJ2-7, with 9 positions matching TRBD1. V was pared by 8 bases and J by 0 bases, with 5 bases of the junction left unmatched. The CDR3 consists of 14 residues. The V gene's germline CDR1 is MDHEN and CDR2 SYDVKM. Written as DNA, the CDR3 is TGTGCCAGCCTGGGGACAGGGAGCTCCTACGAGCAGTACTTC. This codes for CASLGTGSSYEQYF.

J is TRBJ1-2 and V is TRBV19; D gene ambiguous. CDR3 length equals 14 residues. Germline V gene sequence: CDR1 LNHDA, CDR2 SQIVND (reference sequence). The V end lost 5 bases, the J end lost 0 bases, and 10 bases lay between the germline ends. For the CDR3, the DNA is TGTGCCAGTAGTCGACGGAACCCTAACTATGGCTACACCTTC. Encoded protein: CASSRRNPNYGYTF.

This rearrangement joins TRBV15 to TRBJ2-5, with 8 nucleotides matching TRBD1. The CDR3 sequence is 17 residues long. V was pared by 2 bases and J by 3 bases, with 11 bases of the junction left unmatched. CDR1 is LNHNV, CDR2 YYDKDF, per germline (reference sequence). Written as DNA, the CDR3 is TGTGCCACCAGCAGACTAAGACCCGGGACAGGAGAAGAGACCCAGTACTTC. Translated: CATSRLRPGTGEETQYF.

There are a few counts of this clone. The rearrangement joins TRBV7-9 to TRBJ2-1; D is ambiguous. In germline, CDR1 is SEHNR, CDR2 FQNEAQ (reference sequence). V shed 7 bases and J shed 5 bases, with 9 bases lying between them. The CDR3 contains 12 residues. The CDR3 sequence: CASTPWDNEQFF. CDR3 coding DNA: TGTGCCAGCACCCCCTGGGACAATGAGCAGTTCTTC.

CDR3 sequence: CASTNGGSLFGYTF. CDR3 bases: TGTGCCAGCACAAACGGAGGGTCGCTGTTTGGCTACACCTTC. J is TRBJ1-2 and V is TRBV28; D gene ambiguous. The CDR3 runs to 14 residues. Germline lookup yields CDR1 MDHEN and CDR2 SYDVKM. Between the trimmed V and J ends, which lost 7 bases and 7 bases, there was a span of 19 bases.

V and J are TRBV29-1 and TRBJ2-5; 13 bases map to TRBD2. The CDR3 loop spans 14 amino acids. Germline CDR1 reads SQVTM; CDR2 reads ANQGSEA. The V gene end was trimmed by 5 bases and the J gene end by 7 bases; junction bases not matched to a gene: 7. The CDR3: CSVLTSGGSGTQYF. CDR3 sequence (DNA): TGCAGCGTTTTGACTAGCGGGGGGAGTGGGACCCAGTACTTC.

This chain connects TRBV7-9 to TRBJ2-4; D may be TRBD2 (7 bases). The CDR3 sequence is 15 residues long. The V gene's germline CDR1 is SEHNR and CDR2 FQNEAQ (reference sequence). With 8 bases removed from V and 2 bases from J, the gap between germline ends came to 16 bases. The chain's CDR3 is CASSPRGAPKNIQYF. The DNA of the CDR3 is TGTGCCAGCTCCCCACGGGGGGCACCCAAAAACATTCAGTACTTC.

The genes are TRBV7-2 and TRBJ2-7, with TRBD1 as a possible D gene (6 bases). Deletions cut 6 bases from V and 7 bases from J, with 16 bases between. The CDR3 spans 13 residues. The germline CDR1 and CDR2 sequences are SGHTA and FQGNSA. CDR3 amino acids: CASSRNDRGEQYF. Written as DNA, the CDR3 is TGTGCCAGCAGTCGGAATGATAGGGGGGAGCAGTACTTC.

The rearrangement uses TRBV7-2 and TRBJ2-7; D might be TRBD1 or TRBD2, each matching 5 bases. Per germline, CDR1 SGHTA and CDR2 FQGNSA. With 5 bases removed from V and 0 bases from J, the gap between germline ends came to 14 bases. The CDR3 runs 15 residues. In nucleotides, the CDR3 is TGTGCCAGCAGCCCTTTACTCGGGACCTCCTACGAGCAGTACTTC. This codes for CASSPLLGTSYEQYF.

The CDR3 DNA follows: TGTGCCAGTAACTCGGACACCACAGATACGCAGTATTTT. This sequence encodes CASNSDTTDTQYF. The rearrangement links TRBV19 to TRBJ2-3; a weak D match, TRBD1 (5 bases). The V gene lost 7 bases and the J gene lost 2 bases, with 10 bases spanning the gap. Germline loops: CDR1 LNHDA, CDR2 SQIVND (reference sequence). CDR3 length: 13 residues.

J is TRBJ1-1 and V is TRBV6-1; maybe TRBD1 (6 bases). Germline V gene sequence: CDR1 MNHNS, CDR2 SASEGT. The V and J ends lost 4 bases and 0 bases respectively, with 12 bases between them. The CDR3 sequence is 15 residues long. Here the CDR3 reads CASSGNDRLNTEAFF. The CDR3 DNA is TGTGCCAGCAGTGGGAACGACAGGCTGAACACTGAAGCTTTCTTT.